This T cell receptor beta chain was recovered during a study of blood T cells in healthy people across ages. Turning to the study itself: T cells yielded about one barcoded beta molecule per two cells through template switching.

V was cut by 5 bases and J by 5 bases, with 13 bases left in between. The CDR3 contains 13 residues. The V gene's germline CDR1 is SGHDT and CDR2 YYEEEE. For the second PCR, which ran for 7 to 11 cycles, a sample-barcoded 5' primer and a J-beta primer mix were used. TCRdb re-derived calls from the 5' RACE reads in MiXCR, one entry per CDR3 protein. This table holds approximately 850,000 distinct CDR3 sequences, around 45% found once. All donors came from Russia, were Caucasian and healthy, and spanned ages about 6 to 100. The gene calls are TRBV5-6 and TRBJ2-5; D is tentatively TRBD1 or TRBD2 (5 bases each). Sequencing used blood. The clonotype was recovered from a man between 60 and 75 years old in good health. CDR3 nucleotides: TGTGCCAGCAGTAAAGGGACCGAGGAGACCCAGTACTTC. Its translation: CASSKGTEETQYF.